This TCR beta chain was captured by sequencing in a study of OX40 agonist ivuxolimab in advanced cancers. About the research overall: Participants could have had prior anti-PD-1, anti-PD-L1 or anti-CTLA-4 therapy, and less than 45% had some.

Whole-study results and caveats: Relative to CD4+ cells, CD8+ T cells on average had more expanded clones. Certain nonresponders additionally had low normalized T-cell clonal expansion.

CDR1 and CDR2 (germline): SGDLS, YYNGEE. The CDR3 sequence is 20 residues long. The ends were cut back, 1 base at V and 4 bases at J, with 26 bases in the middle. TCRdb keeps only in-frame clones here, not all; method: immunoSEQ multiplex PCR. Of roughly 43,000 clones listed, about 89% were seen once; the top ten hold 10% to 15%. This clone has a single count. The antigen is unknown. This sequence joins TRBV9 and TRBJ2-2, with a tentative D call TRBD1 (8 bases). Sample: CD4+ or CD8+ T cells sorted from blood, taken in a trial of the OX40 agonist ivuxolimab. This receptor was identified in an adult with an advanced solid tumor such as melanoma, head and neck, liver or kidney cancer. In DNA, the CDR3 is TGTGCCAGCAGCGTAAGCTCCCAATTCCGGACAGGGAGGGTCACCGGGGAGCTGTTTTTT. Translating gives CASSVSSQFRTGRVTGELFF. Looking up the rest from reference TRBV9 and TRBJ2-2 gives the full variable domain: DSGVTQTPKHLITATGQRVTLRCSPRSGDLSVYWYQQSLDQGLQFLIQYYNGEERAKGNILERFSAQQFPDLHSELNLSSLELGDSALYFCASSVSSQFRTGRVTGELFFGEGSRLTVL.